The following is a T cell receptor (beta chain) sequence with its context. The data were obtained in a study of somatic mutations in cytotoxic T cells in rheumatoid arthritis. Study background: A roughly 30 ml EDTA sample of patient blood was drawn right after diagnosis, before any treatment.

Looked up from germline, CDR1 is SGHRS and CDR2 is YFSETQ. This CDR3 region has 13 residues. Between the trimmed V and J ends, which lost 1 base and 8 bases, there was a span of 10 bases. This table comes from immunoSEQ multiplex PCR, and its TCRdb copy is limited to in-frame clones, with some not included. The profile covers about 20,000 clones, with over 70% appearing a single time and more than 7% taken by the ten largest. The chain employs TRBV5-1 and TRBJ2-1; D ambiguous. The sequence was obtained from an adult with rheumatoid arthritis. Sequenced input: CD8+ T cells sorted from blood. DNA of the CDR3: TGCGCCAGCAGCTTGAGGGTTTACGATGAGCAGTTCTTC. This sequence encodes CASSLRVYDEQFF.